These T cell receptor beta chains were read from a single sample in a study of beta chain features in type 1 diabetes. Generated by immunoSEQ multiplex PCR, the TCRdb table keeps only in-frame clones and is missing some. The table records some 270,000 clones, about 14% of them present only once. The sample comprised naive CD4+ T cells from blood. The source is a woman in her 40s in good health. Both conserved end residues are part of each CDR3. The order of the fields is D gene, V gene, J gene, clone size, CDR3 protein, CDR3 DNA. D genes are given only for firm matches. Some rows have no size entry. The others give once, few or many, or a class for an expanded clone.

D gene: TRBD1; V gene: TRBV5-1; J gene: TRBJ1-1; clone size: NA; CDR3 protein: CASSQYRGQTEAFF; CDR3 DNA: TGCGCCAGCAGCCAATACAGGGGGCAAACTGAAGCTTTCTTT
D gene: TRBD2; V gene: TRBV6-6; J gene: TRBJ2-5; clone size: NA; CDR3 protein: CASSYTSGLAVETQYF; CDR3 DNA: TGTGCCAGCAGTTACACCTCCGGACTAGCGGTGGAGACCCAGTACTTC
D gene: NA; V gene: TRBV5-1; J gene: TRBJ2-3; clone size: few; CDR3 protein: CASSIPTGPSGVTDTQYF; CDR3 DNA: TGCGCCAGCAGCATACCGACAGGGCCCTCGGGGGTGACAGATACGCAGTATTTT
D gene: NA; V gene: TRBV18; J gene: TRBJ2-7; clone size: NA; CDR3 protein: CASSPAGEQYF; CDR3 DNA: TGTGCCAGCTCACCAGCAGGGGAGCAGTACTTC
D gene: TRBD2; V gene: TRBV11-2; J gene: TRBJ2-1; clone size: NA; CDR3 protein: CASSTSGGSLNEQFF; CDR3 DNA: TGTGCCAGCAGCACTAGCGGGGGGTCCCTCAATGAGCAGTTCTTC
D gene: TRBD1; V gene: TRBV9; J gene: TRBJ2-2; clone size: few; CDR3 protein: CASSGRTGNTGELFF; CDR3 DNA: TGTGCCAGCAGCGGGCGGACAGGGAACACCGGGGAGCTGTTTTTT
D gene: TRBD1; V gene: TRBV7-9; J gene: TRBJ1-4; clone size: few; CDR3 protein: CASSQEAAGGNEKLFF; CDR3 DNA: TGCGCCAGCAGCCAAGAGGCGGCAGGGGGGAATGAAAAACTGTTTTTT
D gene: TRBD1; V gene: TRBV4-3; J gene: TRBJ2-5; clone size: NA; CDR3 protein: CASSHRGLGETQYF; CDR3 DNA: TGCGCCAGCAGCCACAGGGGGCTGGGGGAGACCCAGTACTTC
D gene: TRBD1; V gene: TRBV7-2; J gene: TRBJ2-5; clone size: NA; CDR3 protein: CASSQTGRQETQYF; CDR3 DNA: TGTGCCAGCAGCCAGACAGGGAGACAAGAGACCCAGTACTTC
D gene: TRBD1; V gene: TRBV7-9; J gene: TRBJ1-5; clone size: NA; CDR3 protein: CASSYRGSNQPQHF; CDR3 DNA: TGTGCCAGCAGCTACAGGGGTAGCAATCAGCCCCAGCATTTT
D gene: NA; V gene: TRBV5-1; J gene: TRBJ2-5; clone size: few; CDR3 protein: CASRSTPGAETQYF; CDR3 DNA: TGCGCCAGCAGGTCCACTCCAGGGGCAGAGACCCAGTACTTC
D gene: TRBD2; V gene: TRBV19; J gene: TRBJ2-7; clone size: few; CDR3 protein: CASSPSGGASYEQYF; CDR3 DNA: TGTGCCAGCTCCCCTAGCGGGGGGGCCTCCTACGAGCAGTACTTC
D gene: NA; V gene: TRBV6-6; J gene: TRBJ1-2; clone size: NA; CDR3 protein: CASSHVEVYGYTF; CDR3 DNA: TGTGCCAGCAGCCACGTCGAGGTCTATGGCTACACCTTC
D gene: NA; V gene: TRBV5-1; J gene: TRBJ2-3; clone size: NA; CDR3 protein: CASSFFRLADTQYF; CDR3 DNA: TGCGCCAGCAGCTTCTTTCGACTAGCAGATACGCAGTATTTT
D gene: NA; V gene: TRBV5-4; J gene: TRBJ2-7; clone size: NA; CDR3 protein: CASTRWGEYEQYF; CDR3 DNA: TGTGCCAGCACCCGCTGGGGGGAATACGAGCAGTACTTC
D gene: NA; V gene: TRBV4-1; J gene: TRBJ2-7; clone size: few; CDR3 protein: CASSPEPGDWYEQYF; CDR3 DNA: TGCGCCAGCAGCCCCGAACCAGGGGATTGGTACGAGCAGTACTTC
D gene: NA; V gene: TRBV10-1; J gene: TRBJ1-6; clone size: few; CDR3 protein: CASSGGLDNSPLHF; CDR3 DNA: TGCGCCAGCAGTGGGGGACTGGATAATTCACCCCTCCACTTT
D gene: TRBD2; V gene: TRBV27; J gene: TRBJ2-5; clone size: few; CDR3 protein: CASSQAGGLGTQYF; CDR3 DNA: TGTGCCAGCAGCCAAGCGGGGGGGCTCGGGACCCAGTACTTC
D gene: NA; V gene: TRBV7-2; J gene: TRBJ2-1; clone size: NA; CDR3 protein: CASSSVQQGLNEQFF; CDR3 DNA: TGTGCCAGCAGCTCCGTGCAGCAGGGCTTGAATGAGCAGTTCTTC
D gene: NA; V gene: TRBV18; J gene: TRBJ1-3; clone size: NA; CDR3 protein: CASSPTERNTIYF; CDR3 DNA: TGTGCCAGCTCCCCCACGGAGAGGAACACCATATATTTT
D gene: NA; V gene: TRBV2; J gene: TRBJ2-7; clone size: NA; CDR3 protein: CASVLLLSSYEQYF; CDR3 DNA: TGTGCCAGCGTTCTACTTCTGAGCTCCTACGAGCAGTACTTC
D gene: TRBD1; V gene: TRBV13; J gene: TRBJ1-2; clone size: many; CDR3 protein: CASSQGQGSTSTF; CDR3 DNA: TGTGCCAGCAGTCAGGGACAGGGATCCACCAGCACCTTC
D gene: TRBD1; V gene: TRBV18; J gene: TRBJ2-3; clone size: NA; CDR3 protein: CASSSTGQGADTQYF; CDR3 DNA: TGTGCCAGCTCGTCGACGGGACAGGGGGCAGATACGCAGTATTTT
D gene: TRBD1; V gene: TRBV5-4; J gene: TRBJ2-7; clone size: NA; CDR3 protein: CASSFDRDYEQYF; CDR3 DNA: TGTGCCAGCAGTTTCGACAGGGACTACGAGCAGTACTTC
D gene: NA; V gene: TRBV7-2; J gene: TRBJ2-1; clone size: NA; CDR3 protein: CASSIRDSLYNEQFF; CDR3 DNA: TGTGCCAGCAGCATCCGGGACTCGCTTTACAATGAGCAGTTCTTC
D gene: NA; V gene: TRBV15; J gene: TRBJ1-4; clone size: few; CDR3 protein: CATSRDSDSEKLFF; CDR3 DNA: TGTGCCACCAGCAGAGATTCCGACAGTGAAAAACTGTTTTTT
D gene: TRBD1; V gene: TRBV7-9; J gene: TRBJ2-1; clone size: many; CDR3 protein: CASSPRGQGHNEQFF; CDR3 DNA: TGTGCCAGCAGCCCCAGGGGACAGGGCCACAATGAGCAGTTCTTC
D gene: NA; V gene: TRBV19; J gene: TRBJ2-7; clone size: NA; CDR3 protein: CASSRASSIYEQYF; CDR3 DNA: TGTGCCAGTAGCAGGGCCTCATCAATCTACGAGCAGTACTTC
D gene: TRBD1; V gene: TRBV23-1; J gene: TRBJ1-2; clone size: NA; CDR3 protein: CASSTTQGARDYGYTF; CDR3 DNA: TGCGCCAGCAGTACCACACAGGGGGCGCGGGACTATGGCTACACCTTC
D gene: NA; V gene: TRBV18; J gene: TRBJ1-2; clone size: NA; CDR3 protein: CASSPPSRGGYTF; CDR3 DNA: TGTGCCAGCTCACCACCGTCAAGGGGGGGCTACACCTTC
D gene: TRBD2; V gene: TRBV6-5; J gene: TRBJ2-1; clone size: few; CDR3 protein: CASSYLRSGGYNEQFF; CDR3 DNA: TGTGCCAGCAGTTACCTTCGTAGCGGGGGCTACAATGAGCAGTTCTTC
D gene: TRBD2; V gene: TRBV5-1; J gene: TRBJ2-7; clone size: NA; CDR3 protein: CASSREGGGPYEQYF; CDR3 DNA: TGCGCCAGCAGCCGGGAAGGCGGGGGGCCTTACGAGCAGTACTTC
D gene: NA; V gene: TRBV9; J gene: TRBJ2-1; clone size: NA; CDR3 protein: CASSLSGSGSYNEQFF; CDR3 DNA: TGTGCCAGCAGCTTGTCAGGATCCGGCTCCTACAATGAGCAGTTCTTC
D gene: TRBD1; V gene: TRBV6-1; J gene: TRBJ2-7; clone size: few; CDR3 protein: CASGDRVNSEQYF; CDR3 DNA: TGTGCCAGCGGGGACAGGGTCAACTCCGAGCAGTACTTC
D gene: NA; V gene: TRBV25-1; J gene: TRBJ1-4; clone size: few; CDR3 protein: CASSDAGSINEKLFF; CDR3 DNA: TGTGCCAGCAGTGACGCCGGGTCGATTAATGAAAAACTGTTTTTT
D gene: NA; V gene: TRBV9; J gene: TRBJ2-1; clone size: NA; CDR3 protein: CASSGGTGRMGEQFF; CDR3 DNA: TGTGCCAGCAGCGGGGGGACTGGGCGGATGGGTGAGCAGTTCTTC
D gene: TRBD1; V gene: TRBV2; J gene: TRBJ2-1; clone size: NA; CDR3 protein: CATGWGQNEQFF; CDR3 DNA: TGTGCCACCGGTTGGGGACAGAATGAGCAGTTCTTC
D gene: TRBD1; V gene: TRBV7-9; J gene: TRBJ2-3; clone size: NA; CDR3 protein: CASSFGQGTDTQYF; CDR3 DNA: TGTGCCAGCAGCTTTGGACAGGGCACAGATACGCAGTATTTT
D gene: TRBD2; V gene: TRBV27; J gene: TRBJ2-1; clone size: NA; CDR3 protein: CASSILRGGSYNEQFF; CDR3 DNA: TGTGCCAGCAGTATCCTGCGGGGGGGCTCCTACAATGAGCAGTTCTTC
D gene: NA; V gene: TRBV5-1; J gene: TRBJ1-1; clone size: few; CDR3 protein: CASNLGRDTEAFF; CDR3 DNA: TGCGCCAGCAACTTAGGGCGGGACACTGAAGCTTTCTTT
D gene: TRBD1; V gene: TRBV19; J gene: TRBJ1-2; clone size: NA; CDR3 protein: CASSPSGLEGASYGYTF; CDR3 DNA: TGTGCCAGTAGCCCTTCGGGATTGGAGGGGGCCTCCTATGGCTACACCTTC
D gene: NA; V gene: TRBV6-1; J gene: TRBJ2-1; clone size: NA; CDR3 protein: CASSEVGGPQFF; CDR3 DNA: TGTGCCAGCAGTGAGGTGGGAGGCCCGCAGTTCTTC
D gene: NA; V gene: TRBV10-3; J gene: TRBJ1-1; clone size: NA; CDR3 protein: CAISYRENTEAFF; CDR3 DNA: TGTGCCATCAGTTACAGGGAGAACACTGAAGCTTTCTTT
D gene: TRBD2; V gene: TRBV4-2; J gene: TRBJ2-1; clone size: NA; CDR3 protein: CASSQEERGAYNEQFF; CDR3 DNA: TGTGCCAGCAGCCAAGAGGAGCGGGGGGCGTACAATGAGCAGTTCTTC
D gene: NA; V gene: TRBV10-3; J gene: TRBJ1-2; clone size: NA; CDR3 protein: CASSYSGDGYTF; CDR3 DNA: TGTGCCAGCAGTTATTCAGGGGATGGCTACACCTTC
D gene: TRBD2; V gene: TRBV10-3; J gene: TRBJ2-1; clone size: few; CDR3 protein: CAISDSTSGGPPKQFF; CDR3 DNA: TGTGCCATCAGTGACTCCACTAGCGGGGGCCCTCCCAAGCAGTTCTTC
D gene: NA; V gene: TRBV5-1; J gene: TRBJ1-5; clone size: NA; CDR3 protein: CARRDSNQPQHF; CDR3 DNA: TGCGCCAGGAGAGATAGCAATCAGCCCCAGCATTTT